These 20 T cell receptor beta chains were all obtained from the same sample, sequenced in a study of control samples from healthy donors and cancer patients. The method was immunoSEQ multiplex PCR; TCRdb's version includes in-frame clones alone and lacks a portion of them. The sample has 110,000 to 150,000 clones, over 85% seen once. Sequencing was carried out using blood. The receptors were gathered from a man aged 30 to 45 in good health.

The V call is TRBV7-8, the J call TRBJ2-4; TRBD2 matches at 7 bases. The CDR3 extends over 15 amino acids. J was trimmed by 9 bases and V by 4 bases; bases with no gene match: 12. Per germline, CDR1 SGHVS and CDR2 FQNEAQ. The CDR3 is CASSSHAGAIGIQYF. CDR3 nucleotides: TGTGCCAGCAGCTCCCATGCGGGAGCGATCGGCATTCAGTACTTC. The full variable domain, completed using reference TRBV7-8 and TRBJ2-4, is GAGVSQSPRYKVAKRGQDVALRCDPISGHVSLFWYQQALGQGPEFLTYFQNEAQLDKSGLPSDRFFAERPEGSVSTLKIQRTQQEDSAVYLCASSSHAGAIGIQYFGAGTRLSVL.

The chain couples TRBV7-2 to TRBJ1-1; no definite D call. V was trimmed by 2 bases and J by 0 bases, leaving 10 bases between them. Germline CDR1 is SGHTA and CDR2 is FQGNSA. The CDR3 spans 15 residues. Here the CDR3 reads CASSLTVNLNTEAFF. In DNA, the CDR3 is TGTGCCAGCAGCTTAACAGTTAATTTGAACACTGAAGCTTTCTTT.

This chain uses TRBV7-6 with TRBJ2-2; the match to TRBD2 covers 8 bases. CDR3 size: 18 residues. V lost 1 base to trimming and J lost 0 bases; unmatched junction nucleotides: 7. The germline gives CDR1 SGHVS, CDR2 FNYEAQ. Written as DNA, the CDR3 is TGTGCCAGCAGCTTAGGAATAATGACTAGCGCGAACACCGGGGAGCTGTTTTTT. Amino acid sequence: CASSLGIMTSANTGELFF.

This sequence joins TRBV6-5 and TRBJ1-2; 11 bases line up with TRBD1. J was trimmed by 4 bases and V by 4 bases; bases with no gene match: 8. The CDR3 has 16 amino acids. Germline loops: CDR1 MNHEY, CDR2 SVGAGI. The CDR3 here is CASSSTWTGGAYGYTF. CDR3 DNA sequence: TGTGCCAGCAGTTCGACTTGGACAGGGGGCGCCTATGGCTACACCTTC.

This chain joins TRBV9 and TRBJ1-1; D gene uncertain. The germline gives CDR1 SGDLS, CDR2 YYNGEE. V lost 1 base, J lost 3 bases, and 4 bases lay in between. There are 12 residues in the CDR3. The CDR3 loop reads CASSVTDTEAFF. The CDR3 region has the DNA TGTGCCAGCAGCGTAACGGACACTGAAGCTTTCTTT.

The sample holds one count of this clone. The chain carries TRBV13 and TRBJ2-3; no definite D call. The germline gives CDR1 PRHDT, CDR2 FYEKMQ (reference sequence). The CDR3 runs to 16 residues. The V end was cut by 1 base, the J end by 0 bases, with 11 bases between. CDR3 residues: CASSLEGRSSTDTQYF. Written as DNA, the CDR3 is TGTGCCAGCAGCTTAGAGGGTCGTTCTAGCACAGATACGCAGTATTTT.

This clone came up once. The chain is built from TRBV9 and TRBJ2-1, with TRBD2 matching 8 bases. With 0 bases clipped from V and 5 bases from J, the junction kept 4 bases outside the gene matches. Germline V CDR1 and CDR2: SGDLS, YYNGEE. The CDR3 sequence is 15 residues long. The CDR3 nucleotides read TGTGCCAGCAGCGTAGGACTAGCGAGGAACAATGAGCAGTTCTTC. Protein product: CASSVGLARNNEQFF.

This clone was picked up one time. The V gene is TRBV5-1, the J gene TRBJ2-1; TRBD1 or TRBD2 may be the D gene (5 bases each). V was shortened by 5 bases and J by 4 bases, with 16 bases between the two germline ends. CDR1 and CDR2 (germline): SGHRS, YFSETQ. This CDR3 contains 15 residues. CDR3 amino acids: CASSPGAGLYNEQFF. DNA for the CDR3: TGCGCCAGCAGTCCCGGGGCAGGGCTTTACAATGAGCAGTTCTTC.

This clone turned up a few times. This CDR3 reads CASREGYTGELFF. DNA for the CDR3: TGCGCCAGTCGGGAGGGCTACACCGGGGAGCTGTTTTTT. The chain links TRBV10-1 to TRBJ2-2; 8 nucleotides align to TRBD2. Germline loops: CDR1 WNHNN, CDR2 SYGVQD (reference sequence). V shed 9 bases, J shed 3 bases, and the junction held 3 bases outside the gene matches. The CDR3 contains 13 residues.

The V gene is TRBV19, the J gene TRBJ1-2; D is perhaps TRBD1 (5 bases). The CDR3 is made up of 13 amino acids. Between the trimmed V and J ends, which lost 10 bases and 6 bases, there was a span of 18 bases. The germline CDR1 and CDR2 sequences are LNHDA and SQIVND (reference sequence). CDR3 nucleotide sequence: TGTGCCACCTCTCGTTGGGAGGGGCATGGCTACACCTTC. Protein: CATSRWEGHGYTF.

V usage is TRBV5-5 and J usage is TRBJ1-6; TRBD1 matches 7 bases. Trimming took 4 bases from V and 7 from J; bases not matched to a gene: 11. The length of the CDR3 is 16 residues. Per the germline V gene, CDR1 is SGHKS and CDR2 is YYEKEE (reference sequence). The CDR3 region has the DNA TGTGCCAGCAGCCCTTGGGGGACAGCGTTAAATTCACCCCTCCACTTT. Translation: CASSPWGTALNSPLHF.

V is TRBV19 and J is TRBJ2-7; no definite D call. This CDR3 contains 14 residues. Per germline, CDR1 LNHDA and CDR2 SQIVND (reference sequence). Trimming cost V 3 bases and J 3 bases, with 12 bases left between them. The CDR3 region is CASSILHAVYEQYF. As DNA, the CDR3 is TGTGCCAGTAGTATTTTACACGCTGTCTACGAGCAGTACTTC.

V and J are TRBV27 and TRBJ2-7; 9 bases are a match to TRBD2. J gave up 2 bases and V 8 bases, and 4 bases lay outside the gene matches. The CDR3 is made up of 13 amino acids. Germline V CDR1 and CDR2: MNHEY, SMNVEV (reference sequence). The DNA for the CDR3 is TGTGCCAGCCGACTAGCGGATACCTACGAGCAGTACTTC. Protein sequence: CASRLADTYEQYF.

The rearrangement uses TRBV7-2 and TRBJ1-2; 8 nucleotides match TRBD1. Per germline, CDR1 SGHTA and CDR2 FQGNSA. V trimming: 6 bases; J trimming: 6 bases; junction bases outside the gene matches: 9. CDR3 length: 14 amino acids. The CDR3 here is CASSPTRTGNGYTF. In DNA form, the CDR3 reads TGTGCCAGCAGTCCGACGCGGACAGGGAATGGCTACACCTTC.

The chain employs TRBV25-1 and TRBJ2-4; 10 bases fit TRBD1. Germline V gene sequence: CDR1 MGHDK, CDR2 SYGVNS. V shed 5 bases and J 12 bases; nucleotides not matched to a gene: 13. The CDR3 has 15 residues. The CDR3 protein is CASSSPGQGFKGQYF. The DNA for the CDR3 is TGTGCCAGCAGTTCCCCGGGACAGGGGTTTAAGGGTCAGTACTTC.

This chain joins TRBV4-3 and TRBJ2-7, with unresolved D. Germline CDR1 is LGHNA and CDR2 is YSLEER. Trimming pared 1 base from V and 1 base from J, leaving 8 bases between. This CDR3 has 14 residues. The CDR3 region is CASSQGIQSYEQYF. The DNA of the CDR3 is TGCGCCAGCAGCCAAGGGATTCAATCCTACGAGCAGTACTTC.

This sequence joins TRBV4-2 and TRBJ2-7; possibly TRBD2 for D (6 bases). This CDR3 spans 22 amino acids. Germline loops: CDR1 LGHNA, CDR2 YNFKEQ. The V end lost 4 bases, the J end lost 2 bases, and 36 bases lay between the germline ends. CDR3 DNA: TGTGCCAGCAGCCCGCTTAACCCCTCCTCCGTGGGAGGTTCTGGGAGTCCCTACGAGCAGTACTTC. It codes for CASSPLNPSSVGGSGSPYEQYF.

The J gene is TRBJ2-2, the V gene TRBV3-1 (or the pseudogene TRBV3-2); maybe TRBD2 (6 bases). Germline CDR1 LGHDT, CDR2 YNNKEL (reference sequence). This CDR3 has 14 residues. The V and J ends lost 4 bases and 4 bases respectively, with 10 bases between them. Here the CDR3 DNA reads TGTGCCAGCAGCCGAGCGGGTATCACCGGGGAGCTGTTTTTT. This codes for CASSRAGITGELFF.

The rearrangement links TRBV2 to TRBJ2-1; D unclear. The V gene's germline CDR1 is SNHLY and CDR2 FYNNEI. V was cut by 8 bases and J by 5 bases, with 10 bases left in between. CDR3 length: 12 residues. The CDR3 coding sequence is TGTGCCAGCGCCCCTCAGGACAATGAGCAGTTCTTC. Translating gives CASAPQDNEQFF.

The chain carries TRBV2 and TRBJ1-2, with D possibly matching TRBD1 (5 bases). V gave up 8 bases and J gave up 4 bases, with 14 bases separating them. Germline loops: CDR1 SNHLY, CDR2 FYNNEI. The CDR3 runs to 13 residues. The CDR3, as DNA: TGTGCCAGCTTTGAGGGGTATAGCTATGGCTACACCTTC. Its translation is CASFEGYSYGYTF.